One and the same sample provided the 15 T cell receptor beta chains below, sequenced in a study of siplizumab effects on memory and regulatory T cells. TCRdb keeps only in-frame clones here, not all; method: immunoSEQ multiplex PCR. The table has 94,000 or so clones, about 96% seen once; the top ten hold 0.031%. The source material was naive CD4+ T cells sorted from blood. The origin of the receptors is a human donor in good health.

The chain uses TRBV1 and TRBJ1-5; TRBD1 reflects the table's D call only, with no check against the DNA. TRBV1 has pseudogene status. The CDR3 sequence is 17 residues long. The CDR3 DNA follows: TGCACCAGCACCCATGTAGGCAGGGTATATTGCAATCAGCCCCAGCATTTT. Translated: CTSTHVGRVYCNQPQHF.

Note on this clone: The same CDR3 also results from other DNA sequences found in this sample. The chain is built from TRBV12-5 and TRBJ2-7, with unresolved D. The CDR3 loop spans 13 amino acids. The germline CDR1 and CDR2 sequences are LGHNT and FRNRAP. V lost 0 bases and J 6 bases, leaving 9 bases between the germline ends. CDR3 in amino acids: CASGLVSGPEQYF. For the CDR3, the DNA is TGTGCTAGTGGTTTGGTTTCAGGTCCCGAGCAGTACTTC.

This chain joins TRBV5-1 and TRBJ2-2; D unclear. The CDR3 covers 15 residues. The V and J ends lost 0 bases and 2 bases respectively, with 8 bases between them. Germline values: CDR1 SGHRS, CDR2 YFSETQ. CDR3 bases: TGCGCCAGCAGCTTGGCGACATCTAACACCGGGGAGCTGTTTTTT. Amino acid sequence: CASSLATSNTGELFF.

This rearrangement joins TRBV2 to TRBJ1-4, with 8 bases matching TRBD1. The CDR3 sequence is 14 residues long. Germline CDR1 SNHLY, CDR2 FYNNEI. With 5 bases clipped from V and 7 bases from J, the junction kept 6 bases outside the gene matches. For the CDR3, the DNA is TGTGCCAGCAGTTCACAGGGGGTGGGTGAAAAACTGTTTTTT. Translation gives CASSSQGVGEKLFF.

This sequence joins TRBV28 and TRBJ2-3, with a possible D match to TRBD1 (6 bases). The CDR3 is 14 residues long. Germline CDR1 reads MDHEN; CDR2 reads SYDVKM. V was shortened by 6 bases and J by 2 bases, with 12 bases between the two germline ends. The CDR3 region has the DNA TGTGCCAGCAGCAAAGACAGGATCACAGATACGCAGTATTTT. Amino acid sequence: CASSKDRITDTQYF.

The rearrangement uses TRBV5-6 and TRBJ2-1; 9 positions agree with TRBD2. V shed 0 bases and J 8 bases; nucleotides not matched to a gene: 6. The CDR3 loop spans 15 amino acids. From germline, CDR1 is SGHDT and CDR2 YYEEEE. CDR3 amino acids: CASSLVAGVRDEQFF. DNA of the CDR3: TGTGCCAGCAGCTTGGTAGCGGGGGTTCGGGATGAGCAGTTCTTC.

The rearrangement uses TRBV5-1 and TRBJ2-2; D gene ambiguous. V lost 1 base, J lost 0 bases, and 4 bases lay in between. Germline CDR1 is SGHRS and CDR2 is YFSETQ. The CDR3 is 14 amino acids. For the CDR3, the DNA is TGCGCCAGCAGCTTGACAACGAACACCGGGGAGCTGTTTTTT. Amino acid sequence: CASSLTTNTGELFF.

The DNA of the CDR3 is TGTGCCAGCAGCTCAACGCAGGGGGCTGAAGCTTTCTTT. Translating it yields CASSSTQGAEAFF. The rearrangement joins TRBV7-9 to TRBJ1-1; 7 positions agree with TRBD1. Germline CDR1 SEHNR, CDR2 FQNEAQ (reference sequence). V trimming: 4 bases; J trimming: 6 bases; junction bases outside the gene matches: 5. The CDR3 is made up of 13 amino acids.

Turning to this clone: Germline and junction disagree at one end, which may indicate a read error. The chain recombines TRBV28 with TRBJ1-2, with D perhaps TRBD1 (5 bases). The CDR3 totals 12 residues. In germline, CDR1 is MDHEN, CDR2 SYDVKM. The CDR3 DNA follows: TGTGCCAGCACGACCTCAACCCGGGGGGAGGCCTTC. Translation gives CASTTSTRGEAF.

The chain uses TRBV30 and TRBJ1-1; a possible D gene is TRBD1 (5 bases). Germline CDR1 reads GTSNPN; CDR2 reads SVGIG (reference sequence). This CDR3 is built from 14 residues. Trimming took off 0 bases at V and 3 bases at J, with 11 bases between the two ends. This CDR3 is CAWSVRGGDTEAFF. The CDR3 nucleotides are TGTGCCTGGAGTGTACGCGGGGGGGACACTGAAGCTTTCTTT.

Here the CDR3 DNA reads TGTGCCAGCAGTTTAGGAGGGTCCCGCACAGATACGCAGTATTTT. Amino acid sequence: CASSLGGSRTDTQYF. The chain couples TRBV27 to TRBJ2-3; D is perhaps TRBD2 (6 bases). Germline V lookup: CDR1 MNHEY, CDR2 SMNVEV (reference sequence). Deletions cut 2 bases from V and 1 base from J, with 10 bases between. The CDR3 sequence is 15 residues long.

CDR3 in amino acids: CASSSLAESYEQYF. CDR3 nucleotide sequence: TGTGCCAGCAGCTCTCTAGCGGAGTCCTACGAGCAGTACTTC. The rearrangement links TRBV28 to TRBJ2-7; TRBD2 aligns across 7 bases. Germline assignment: CDR1 MDHEN and CDR2 SYDVKM. The junction had 6 bases not matched to a gene; V was cut back by 6 bases and J by 1 base. The CDR3 has 14 residues.

The chain combines TRBV5-4 with TRBJ1-3; tentatively, D is TRBD1 (5 bases). CDR3 length: 19 residues. From germline, CDR1 is SGHNT and CDR2 YYREEE (reference sequence). V gave up 0 bases and J gave up 0 bases, with 19 bases separating them. The CDR3 DNA sequence: TGTGCCAGCAGCTTGGCCGGGGGAGGGGCCACGTTCTCTGGAAACACCATATATTTT. It translates to CASSLAGGGATFSGNTIYF.

The chain has TRBV30 and TRBJ2-5; D ambiguous. Between the trimmed V and J ends, which lost 4 bases and 4 bases, there was a span of 4 bases. This CDR3 spans 10 amino acids. Looked up from germline, CDR1 is GTSNPN and CDR2 is SVGIG (reference sequence). The chain's CDR3 is CAWMGETQYF. The CDR3 DNA follows: TGTGCCTGGATGGGAGAGACCCAGTACTTC.

The rearrangement joins TRBV29-1 to TRBJ1-1, with 9 bases aligning to TRBD1. In germline, CDR1 is SQVTM, CDR2 ANQGSEA. The CDR3 length is 12 residues. Trimming cost V 1 base and J 10 bases; bases outside gene matches: 4. The CDR3 region is CSVEGTGVAAFF. CDR3 DNA: TGCAGCGTTGAAGGGACAGGGGTTGCAGCTTTCTTT.